The 25 T cell receptor beta chains presented below share a single source sample, sequenced in a study of blood T cell repertoires in COVID-19. The table came from immunoSEQ multiplex PCR; TCRdb's copy has only in-frame clones and leaves some out. Counted here are roughly 130,000 clones, around 80% occurring once; the ten biggest clones make up about 2%. Source material: peripheral blood. The receptors stem from a man between 65 and 79 years old with acute or convalescent COVID-19.

V gene TRBV5-1 combines with J gene TRBJ2-5; 11 bases line up with TRBD2. V gave up 5 bases and J gave up 5 bases; unmatched junction bases: 11. CDR1 is SGHRS and CDR2 is YFSETQ in the germline V gene. This CDR3 spans 16 amino acids. Here the CDR3 DNA reads TGCGCCAGCAGTTTCAGACTAGCGGGGTCGAGTGAGACCCAGTACTTC. Translation gives CASSFRLAGSSETQYF.

This chain connects TRBV10-3 to TRBJ1-2; 12 positions agree with TRBD1. This CDR3 has 19 residues. Germline-derived CDR1 and CDR2 are ENHRY and SYGVKD. V trimming: 7 bases; J trimming: 3 bases; junction bases outside the gene matches: 18. As DNA, the CDR3 is TGTGCCATCATCGACCAAACCGGGACAGGGGGCCGGCGGTACTATGGCTACACCTTC. It encodes CAIIDQTGTGGRRYYGYTF.

This chain joins TRBV4-1 and TRBJ2-7; TRBD1 matches 11 bases. Unmatched junction bases numbered 5, after V lost 3 bases and J lost 4 bases. Per germline, CDR1 MGHRA and CDR2 YSYEKL. The CDR3 runs 15 residues. CDR3 bases: TGCGCCAGCAGCCAGGGTGGACAGGGGGCTTACGAGCAGTACTTC. It is translated as CASSQGGQGAYEQYF.

The J gene is TRBJ2-3, the V gene TRBV7-2, with TRBD1 matching 8 bases. Germline-derived CDR1 and CDR2 are SGHTA and FQGNSA. The CDR3 has 14 residues. Losses at the gene ends were 5 bases for V and 7 bases for J; bases not matched to a gene: 8. The chain's CDR3 is CASSLGQGMYTQYF. For the CDR3, the DNA is TGTGCCAGCAGCCTAGGACAGGGAATGTATACGCAGTATTTT.

This rearrangement joins TRBV28 to TRBJ1-4, with 10 bases identical to TRBD1. J gave up 14 bases and V 8 bases, and 14 bases lay outside the gene matches. The CDR3 spans 14 residues. CDR1 is MDHEN, CDR2 SYDVKM, per germline. In DNA form, the CDR3 reads TGTGCCAGCGCCACGTCCGGGACAGGGGTTAAGCTGTTTTTT. Translation gives CASATSGTGVKLFF.

The J gene is TRBJ2-1, the V gene TRBV10-1; a weak D match, TRBD2 (7 bases). This CDR3 spans 14 amino acids. Germline V lookup: CDR1 WNHNN, CDR2 SYGVQD (reference sequence). V lost 4 bases and J 5 bases, leaving 12 bases between the germline ends. This chain's CDR3 is CASSGLGGDNEQFF. DNA for the CDR3: TGCGCCAGCAGTGGGCTAGGGGGGGACAATGAGCAGTTCTTC.

This chain connects TRBV18 to TRBJ1-6; TRBD1 aligns across 8 bases. Trimming cost V 3 bases and J 6 bases; bases outside gene matches: 1. The CDR3 runs 14 residues. CDR1 is KGHSH and CDR2 is LQKENI in the germline V gene. DNA for the CDR3: TGTGCCAGCTCACCGGGACAGGCTAATTCACCCCTCCACTTT. Protein: CASSPGQANSPLHF.

A few counts support this clone. The V gene is TRBV6-5, the J gene TRBJ1-1; D not resolved. Germline assignment: CDR1 MNHEY and CDR2 SVGAGI. The ends were cut back, 2 bases at V and 2 bases at J, with 6 bases in the middle. This CDR3 has 13 amino acids. In nucleotides, the CDR3 is TGTGCCAGCAGTTACATCAGAAACACTGAAGCTTTCTTT. Amino acids: CASSYIRNTEAFF.

This clone was observed a handful of times. The V gene is TRBV19, the J gene TRBJ2-2, with TRBD1 matching 7 bases. The V gene end was trimmed by 6 bases and the J gene end by 1 base; junction bases not matched to a gene: 2. This CDR3 region has 14 residues. The germline CDR1 and CDR2 sequences are LNHDA and SQIVND (reference sequence). The CDR3 is CASSRQGNTGELFF. The CDR3 DNA sequence: TGTGCCAGTAGCCGACAGGGGAACACCGGGGAGCTGTTTTTT.

The CDR3 is CASRGANVLTF. The DNA for the CDR3 is TGCGCCAGTCGTGGGGCCAACGTCCTGACTTTC. The chain employs TRBV10-2 and TRBJ2-6, with no clear D. The V end was cut by 9 bases, the J end by 3 bases, with 3 bases between. Germline lookup yields CDR1 WSHSY and CDR2 SAAADI. CDR3 size: 11 residues.

The DNA for the CDR3 is TGTGCCAGCAGTTTGAGGTCCAACTATGGCTACACCTTC. This codes for CASSLRSNYGYTF. The chain uses TRBV12-3 or TRBV12-4 and TRBJ1-2, with D hard to call. V dropped 3 bases and J dropped 2 bases, with 7 bases sitting between them. This CDR3 comprises 13 residues.

The chain links TRBV7-2 to TRBJ2-6; a possible D gene is TRBD1 (6 bases). The V end lost 5 bases, the J end lost 0 bases, and 14 bases lay between the germline ends. Germline V gene sequence: CDR1 SGHTA, CDR2 FQGNSA. This CDR3 comprises 17 residues. CDR3 in amino acids: CASSRRGDASGANVLTF. CDR3 DNA sequence: TGTGCCAGCAGCCGCAGGGGTGATGCCTCTGGGGCCAACGTCCTGACTTTC.

This clone was observed a few times. The rearrangement links TRBV5-1 to TRBJ2-7; no reliable D call. The germline V gene has CDR1 SGHRS and CDR2 YFSETQ. This CDR3 has 14 residues. The ends were cut back, 3 bases at V and 1 base at J, with 11 bases in the middle. The DNA of the CDR3 is TGCGCCAGCAGCTCCCCCCCAATTTCCTACGAGCAGTACTTC. Encoded protein: CASSSPPISYEQYF.

The rearrangement links TRBV14 to TRBJ2-3; TRBD2 matches 13 bases. The germline CDR1 and CDR2 sequences are SGHDN and FVKESK. CDR3 size: 18 residues. With V trimmed by 4 bases and J by 0 bases, 7 bases remained unmatched. CDR3 sequence: CASSPRLAGGWSTDTQYF. CDR3 DNA: TGTGCCAGCAGCCCGCGACTAGCGGGGGGCTGGAGCACAGATACGCAGTATTTT.

The chain combines TRBV19 with TRBJ2-5, with unresolved D. Germline V CDR1 and CDR2: LNHDA, SQIVND (reference sequence). The CDR3 is 13 amino acids. With 4 bases removed from V and 1 base from J, the gap between germline ends came to 7 bases. CDR3 nucleotides: TGTGCCAGTAGTACCCCCTCCCAAGAGACCCAGTACTTC. Amino acid sequence: CASSTPSQETQYF.

Only a few counts were recorded for this clone. This chain connects TRBV11-3 to TRBJ2-2; 13 bases line up with TRBD2. The J segment lost 5 bases and the V segment lost 7 bases, leaving 10 bases of the junction unmatched. Germline values: CDR1 SGHNT, CDR2 YENEEA. The CDR3 covers 17 residues. DNA for the CDR3: TGTGCCAGCACGGACACCTGGACTAGCGGGGGAACCGGGGAGCTGTTTTTT. Protein sequence: CASTDTWTSGGTGELFF.

A few counts support this clone. This chain links TRBV27 with TRBJ1-6; TRBD1 agrees at 10 bases. V lost 5 bases, J lost 9 bases, and 4 bases stayed unmatched. The CDR3 loop spans 14 amino acids. Germline V gives CDR1 MNHEY, CDR2 SMNVEV (reference sequence). Here the CDR3 reads CASSRRQGASPLHF. The CDR3 DNA sequence: TGTGCCAGCAGTCGCAGACAGGGGGCTTCACCCCTCCACTTT.

The genes are TRBV5-1 and TRBJ1-6; D call uncertain. The CDR3 contains 14 residues. Germline values: CDR1 SGHRS, CDR2 YFSETQ. V was pared by 4 bases and J by 6 bases, with 11 bases between. The chain's CDR3 is CASSPAAGNSPLHF. The CDR3 bases are TGCGCCAGCAGCCCGGCGGCTGGTAATTCACCCCTCCACTTT.

The chain couples TRBV10-2 to TRBJ1-5; D unresolved. Deletions cut 5 bases from V and 1 base from J, with 6 bases between. The germline V gene encodes CDR1 WSHSY and CDR2 SAAADI. This CDR3 is built from 13 residues. CDR3 in DNA: TGCGCCAGCAGTTATAGCAGCAATCAGCCCCAGCATTTT. It specifies CASSYSSNQPQHF.

The chain is built from TRBV28 and TRBJ1-4; TRBD1 might be the D (5 bases). Germline V lookup: CDR1 MDHEN, CDR2 SYDVKM. Trimming cost V 6 bases and J 3 bases, with 11 bases left between them. This CDR3 has 14 amino acids. The CDR3 DNA sequence: TGTGCCAGCAGGCGACAGAGCCCTAATGAAAAACTGTTTTTT. Translating it yields CASRRQSPNEKLFF.

The CDR3 region is CASSLLVSGELFF. CDR3 sequence (DNA): TGTGCCAGCAGTCTACTTGTTTCCGGGGAGCTGTTTTTT. The J gene is TRBJ2-2, the V gene TRBV27; D gene ambiguous. Germline V gene sequence: CDR1 MNHEY, CDR2 SMNVEV (reference sequence). The CDR3 covers 13 residues. V was clipped by 5 bases and J by 6 bases, with 10 bases between them.

The CDR3 loop reads CASSLGLAGVNEQFF. Here the CDR3 DNA reads TGTGCCAGCAGCTTAGGACTAGCGGGGGTCAATGAGCAGTTCTTC. The chain links TRBV9 to TRBJ2-1; 13 bases are shared with TRBD2. The CDR3 extends over 15 amino acids. V shed 4 bases, J shed 6 bases, and the junction held 4 bases outside the gene matches. Germline V gene sequence: CDR1 SGDLS, CDR2 YYNGEE.

This clone was seen a few times. The chain has TRBV27 and TRBJ2-2; the match to TRBD1 covers 8 bases. The germline V gene has CDR1 MNHEY and CDR2 SMNVEV (reference sequence). This CDR3 is built from 15 residues. The ends lost 4 bases at V and 5 bases at J; junction bases unmatched: 6. For the CDR3, the DNA is TGTGCCAGCAGTTCGCAGGGGGCGGGAACCGGGGAGCTGTTTTTT. Translated, it gives CASSSQGAGTGELFF.

This chain joins TRBV20-1 and TRBJ2-5; 8 nucleotides match TRBD1. The CDR3 length is 11 residues. Trimming at V came to 7 bases and at J to 4 bases, leaving 2 bases not matched to a gene. Germline lookup yields CDR1 DFQATT and CDR2 SNEGSKA (reference sequence). CDR3 sequence (DNA): TGCAGTGGCGACAGGGGAGAGACCCAGTACTTC. Its protein is CSGDRGETQYF.

The count of this clone is one. The DNA for the CDR3 is TGTGCCAGCTCACCAGAGGCCCCGGGTCTCCAAGAGACCCAGTACTTC. Translation gives CASSPEAPGLQETQYF. The chain is built from TRBV18 and TRBJ2-5; no clear D. The V gene lost 2 bases and the J gene lost 1 base, with 14 bases spanning the gap. CDR1 is KGHSH, CDR2 LQKENI, per germline. This CDR3 has 16 amino acids.